Below, 7 T cell receptor beta chains from the same sample are listed, as sequenced in a study of cytomegalovirus exposure and HLA in healthy donors. The PCR was carried out with 60 Vbeta primers and 13 Jbeta primers. Sequencing was performed with immunoSEQ multiplex PCR; in TCRdb, only in-frame clones are kept and a portion is missing. The top ten hold 3% of the sample, which has more than 140,000 clones, around three fifths seen once. Specimen: PBMCs. The receptors originated from a woman in her 30s in good health and CMV-seropositive.

CDR3 protein: CASREPPDTGELFF. CDR3 nucleotides: TGCGCCAGCCGAGAACCTCCGGACACCGGGGAGCTGTTTTTT. The chain recombines TRBV5-1 with TRBJ2-2; D is unresolved. V was pared by 7 bases and J by 3 bases, with 13 bases between. CDR3 size: 14 residues. Germline loops: CDR1 SGHRS, CDR2 YFSETQ.

This clone appeared a few times. CDR3 sequence: CASSTSNNEQFF. DNA of the CDR3: TGTGCCAGCAGTACTAGTAACAATGAGCAGTTCTTC. This chain uses TRBV6-5 with TRBJ2-1; D is perhaps TRBD2 (5 bases). The CDR3 length is 12 residues. Germline V gives CDR1 MNHEY, CDR2 SVGAGI. V was shortened by 5 bases and J by 5 bases, with 7 bases between the two germline ends.

This clone appeared a single time. The chain uses TRBV28 and TRBJ2-5, with 8 positions matching TRBD2. CDR3 size: 14 residues. Looked up from germline, CDR1 is MDHEN and CDR2 is SYDVKM. After removal of 7 bases from V and 4 bases from J, the junction contained 8 bases not matched to a gene. The CDR3 DNA is TGTGCCAGCATCCCGGGGGGGCGTGGAGAGACCCAGTACTTC. Translating it yields CASIPGGRGETQYF.

The V call is TRBV30, the J call TRBJ2-7; 7 nucleotides agree with TRBD2. The germline V gene encodes CDR1 GTSNPN and CDR2 SVGIG (reference sequence). J was trimmed by 2 bases and V by 0 bases; bases with no gene match: 4. This CDR3 region has 14 residues. The DNA for the CDR3 is TGTGCCTGGAGTGTATTCGGGGGGACCTACGAGCAGTACTTC. It translates to CAWSVFGGTYEQYF.

Comment on this clone: One end of the junction varies from germline; a read error may be responsible. This rearrangement joins TRBV6-1 to TRBJ2-7, with 9 positions matching TRBD2. This CDR3 spans 15 amino acids. The V gene's germline CDR1 is MNHNS and CDR2 SASEGT. The CDR3 DNA follows: TGTGCCAGCAGTCTCAAGCGGGAGGCCTCCCACGAGCAGTACTTC. Residues: CASSLKREASHEQYF.

With regard to this clone: A read error is likely, as this CDR3 ends without the conserved phenylalanine or tryptophan. CDR3 sequence reads: CASSLQQTGGYTV. CDR3 sequence (DNA): TGTGCCAGCAGTTTGCAGCAAACAGGGGGCTACACCGTC. The chain carries TRBV28 and TRBJ1-2, with a weak D call TRBD1 (6 bases). V lost 3 bases to trimming and J lost 8 bases, with 13 bases between them. This CDR3 is 13 amino acids long. Germline V gene lookup returns CDR1 MDHEN and CDR2 SYDVKM.

This chain joins TRBV5-4 and TRBJ1-5, with TRBD1 matching 8 bases. The germline V gene has CDR1 SGHNT and CDR2 YYREEE (reference sequence). Losses at the gene ends were 2 bases for V and 6 bases for J; bases not matched to a gene: 7. This CDR3 is 15 amino acids long. The CDR3 nucleotides are TGTGCCAGCAGCTTCCCAGACAGGGGTGGTCAGCCCCAGCATTTT. Its translation is CASSFPDRGGQPQHF.